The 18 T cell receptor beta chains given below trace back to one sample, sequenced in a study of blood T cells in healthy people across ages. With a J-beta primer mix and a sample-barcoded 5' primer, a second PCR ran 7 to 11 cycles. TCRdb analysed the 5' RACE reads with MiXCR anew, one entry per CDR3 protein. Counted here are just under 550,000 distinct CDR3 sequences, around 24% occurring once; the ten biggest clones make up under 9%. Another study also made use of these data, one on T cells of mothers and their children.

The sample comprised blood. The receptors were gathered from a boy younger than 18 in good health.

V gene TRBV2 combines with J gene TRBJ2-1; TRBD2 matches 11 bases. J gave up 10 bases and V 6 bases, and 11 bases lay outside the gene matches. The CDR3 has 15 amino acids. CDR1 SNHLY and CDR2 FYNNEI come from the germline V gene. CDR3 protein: CASRTGLAGFGEQFF. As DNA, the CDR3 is TGTGCCAGCAGGACAGGACTAGCGGGCTTTGGGGAGCAGTTCTTC.

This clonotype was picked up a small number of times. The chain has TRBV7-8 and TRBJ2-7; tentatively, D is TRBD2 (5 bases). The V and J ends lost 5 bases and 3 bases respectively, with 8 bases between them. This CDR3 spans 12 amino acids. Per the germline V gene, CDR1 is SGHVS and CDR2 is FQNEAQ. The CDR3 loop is CASSTGDYEQYF. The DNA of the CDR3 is TGTGCCAGCAGCACCGGGGACTACGAGCAGTACTTC.

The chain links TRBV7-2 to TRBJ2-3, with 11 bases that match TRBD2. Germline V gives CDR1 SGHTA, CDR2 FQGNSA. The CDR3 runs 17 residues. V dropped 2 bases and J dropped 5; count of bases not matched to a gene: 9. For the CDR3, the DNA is TGTGCCAGCAGCTTATTAGTAGCGGGAGGGCCGGGAGATACGCAGTATTTT. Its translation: CASSLLVAGGPGDTQYF.

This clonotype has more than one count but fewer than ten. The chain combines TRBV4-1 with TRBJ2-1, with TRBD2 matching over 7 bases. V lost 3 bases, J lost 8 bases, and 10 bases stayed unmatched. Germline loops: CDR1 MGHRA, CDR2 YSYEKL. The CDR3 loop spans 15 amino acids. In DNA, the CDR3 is TGCGCCAGCAGCCAGACCGGGACTATTTATGATGAGCAGTTCTTC. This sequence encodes CASSQTGTIYDEQFF.

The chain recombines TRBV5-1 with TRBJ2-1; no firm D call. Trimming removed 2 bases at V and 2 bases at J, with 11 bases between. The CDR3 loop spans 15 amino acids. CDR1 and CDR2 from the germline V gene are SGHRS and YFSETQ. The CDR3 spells CASSFASSAYNEQFF. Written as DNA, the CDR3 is TGCGCCAGCAGCTTCGCCAGCAGTGCCTACAATGAGCAGTTCTTC.

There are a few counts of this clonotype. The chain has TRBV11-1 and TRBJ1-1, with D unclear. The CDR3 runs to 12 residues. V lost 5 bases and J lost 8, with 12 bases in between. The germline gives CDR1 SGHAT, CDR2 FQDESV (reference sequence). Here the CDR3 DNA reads TGTGCCAGCAGCCGGACCTTAGCGGAAGCTTTCTTT. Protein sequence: CASSRTLAEAFF.

CDR3 bases: TGTGCCAGCAGCAATCAGTGGAGACAGGCTTCCGGGGCCAACGTCCTGACTTTC. As protein: CASSNQWRQASGANVLTF. The chain couples TRBV21-1 to TRBJ2-6. TRBV21-1 is recorded as a pseudogene. There are 18 residues in the CDR3.

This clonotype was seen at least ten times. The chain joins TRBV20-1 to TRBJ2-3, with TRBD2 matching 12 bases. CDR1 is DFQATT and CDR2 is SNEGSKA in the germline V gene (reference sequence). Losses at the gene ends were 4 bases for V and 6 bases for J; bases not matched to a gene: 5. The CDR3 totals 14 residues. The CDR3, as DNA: TGCAGTGCTACTAGCGGGGGGGCTAAGGATACGCAGTATTTT. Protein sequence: CSATSGGAKDTQYF.

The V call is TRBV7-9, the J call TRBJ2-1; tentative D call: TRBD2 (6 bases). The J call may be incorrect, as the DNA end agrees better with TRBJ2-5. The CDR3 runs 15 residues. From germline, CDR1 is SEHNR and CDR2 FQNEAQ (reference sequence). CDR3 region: CASSLVTAGLETQYF. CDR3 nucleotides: TGTGCCAGCAGCTTAGTAACCGCGGGGCTAGAGACCCAGTACTTC.

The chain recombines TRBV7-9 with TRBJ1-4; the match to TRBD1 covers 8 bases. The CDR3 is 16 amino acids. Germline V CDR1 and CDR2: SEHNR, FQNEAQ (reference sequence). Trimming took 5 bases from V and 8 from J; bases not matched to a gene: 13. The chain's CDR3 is CASSGQGFTGREKLFF. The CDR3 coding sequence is TGTGCCAGCAGCGGACAGGGTTTCACAGGACGGGAAAAACTGTTTTTT. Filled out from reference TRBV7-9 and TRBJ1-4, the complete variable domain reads DTGVSQNPRHKITKRGQNVTFRCDPISEHNRLYWYRQTLGQGPEFLTYFQNEAQLEKSRLLSDRFSAERPKGSFSTLEIQRTEQGDSAMYLCASSGQGFTGREKLFFGSGTQLSVL.

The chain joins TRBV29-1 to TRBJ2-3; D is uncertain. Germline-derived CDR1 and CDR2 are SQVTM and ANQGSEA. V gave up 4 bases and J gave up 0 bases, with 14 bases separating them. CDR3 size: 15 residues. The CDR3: CSVVPEPPSTDTQYF. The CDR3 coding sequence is TGCAGCGTTGTCCCAGAGCCTCCTAGCACAGATACGCAGTATTTT.

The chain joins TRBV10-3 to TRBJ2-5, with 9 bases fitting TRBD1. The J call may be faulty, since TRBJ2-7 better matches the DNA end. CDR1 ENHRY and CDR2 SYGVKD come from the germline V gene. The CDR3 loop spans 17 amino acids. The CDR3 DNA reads TGTGCCATCAGTGAAGCTAGGGCGGGACAGGGTCCCTACGAGCAGTACTTC. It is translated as CAISEARAGQGPYEQYF.

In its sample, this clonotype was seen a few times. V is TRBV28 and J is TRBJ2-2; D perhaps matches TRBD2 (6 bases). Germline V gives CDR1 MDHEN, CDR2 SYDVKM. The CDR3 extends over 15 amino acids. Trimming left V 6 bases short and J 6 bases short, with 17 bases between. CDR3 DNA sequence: TGTGCCAGCAGCTCTTTCGTAGGCGGGGCCGGGGAGCTGTTTTTT. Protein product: CASSSFVGGAGELFF.

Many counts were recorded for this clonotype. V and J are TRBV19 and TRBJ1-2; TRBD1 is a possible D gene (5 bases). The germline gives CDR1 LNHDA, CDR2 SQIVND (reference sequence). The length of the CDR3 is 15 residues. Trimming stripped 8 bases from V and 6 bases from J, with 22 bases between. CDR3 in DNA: TGTGCCAGTGTGATGGCCGTCGGGGCCCCTCATGGCTACACCTTC. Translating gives CASVMAVGAPHGYTF.

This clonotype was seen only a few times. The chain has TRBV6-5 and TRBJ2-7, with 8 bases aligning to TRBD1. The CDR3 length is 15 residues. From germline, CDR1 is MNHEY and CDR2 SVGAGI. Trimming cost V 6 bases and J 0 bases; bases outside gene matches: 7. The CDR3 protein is CASSLGQGSSYEQYF. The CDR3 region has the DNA TGTGCCAGCAGCCTCGGACAGGGTAGCTCCTACGAGCAGTACTTC.

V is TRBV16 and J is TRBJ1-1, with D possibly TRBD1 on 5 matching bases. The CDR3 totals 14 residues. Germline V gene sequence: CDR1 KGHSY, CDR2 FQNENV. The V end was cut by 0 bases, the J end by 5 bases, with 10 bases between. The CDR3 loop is CASSQSGAGTEAFF. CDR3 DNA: TGTGCCAGCAGCCAATCGGGCGCAGGGACTGAAGCTTTCTTT.

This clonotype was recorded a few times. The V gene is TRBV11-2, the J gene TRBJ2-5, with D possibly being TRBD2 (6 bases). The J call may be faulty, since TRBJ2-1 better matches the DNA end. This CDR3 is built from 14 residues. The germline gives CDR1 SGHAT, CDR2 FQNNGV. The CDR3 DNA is TGTGCCAGCAGCCGCCTGACTAGGAGCAATGAGCAGTTCTTC. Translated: CASSRLTRSNEQFF.

The CDR3 DNA follows: TGTGCCAGCAGCAAACTCGACAGGCCCAAACTGTTTTTT. It yields the protein CASSKLDRPKLFF. The chain uses TRBV6-1 and TRBJ1-4, with TRBD1 as a possible D gene (6 bases). The CDR3 contains 13 residues. Germline V CDR1 and CDR2: MNHNS, SASEGT. V was trimmed by 6 bases and J by 11 bases, leaving 16 bases between them.